These 9 T cell receptor beta chains came from one sample sequenced in a study of blood T cell repertoires in COVID-19. Here immunoSEQ multiplex PCR was the method, and the copy in TCRdb shows in-frame clones only, minus some. The sample has 200,000 to 250,000 clones; about nine tenths are singletons. Sequenced: PBMCs or T cells enriched from blood (not recorded which). These receptor sequences come from a man younger than 30 with acute COVID-19.

The chain combines TRBV5-1 with TRBJ1-2; 9 bases match TRBD1. With 1 base clipped from V and 3 bases from J, the junction kept 13 bases outside the gene matches. Germline V lookup: CDR1 SGHRS, CDR2 YFSETQ. The CDR3 has 18 amino acids. CDR3 DNA: TGCGCCAGCAGCTTGCTCGGACAGGGGAAGAAGGGGTACTATGGCTACACCTTC. The encoded protein is CASSLLGQGKKGYYGYTF.

The rearrangement uses TRBV7-2 and TRBJ2-5; 10 bases align to TRBD2. Germline V CDR1 and CDR2: SGHTA, FQGNSA. J was trimmed by 9 bases and V by 4 bases; bases with no gene match: 11. The CDR3 spans 15 residues. This chain's CDR3 is CASSSPAGGPASQYF. CDR3 DNA sequence: TGTGCCAGCAGCTCCCCAGCGGGAGGGCCCGCGTCCCAGTACTTC.

This clone was found a few times. The rearrangement links TRBV28 to TRBJ1-1; 8 bases align to TRBD1. J lost 6 bases, V lost 3 bases, and 6 bases had no gene match. The germline V gene encodes CDR1 MDHEN and CDR2 SYDVKM. This CDR3 is built from 14 residues. DNA for the CDR3: TGTGCCAGCAGTTTCGGGCAGGGGGCCGCTGAAGCTTTCTTT. Translation gives CASSFGQGAAEAFF.

The chain combines TRBV2 with TRBJ1-2, with D possibly TRBD1 on 6 matching bases. The CDR3 has 15 residues. Trimming shortened V by 7 bases and J by 5 bases, and 20 bases separated the two germline ends. Germline CDR1 reads SNHLY; CDR2 reads FYNNEI. CDR3 sequence reads: CASTKGGAEGYGYTF. As DNA, the CDR3 is TGTGCCAGCACCAAGGGGGGGGCGGAAGGTTATGGCTACACCTTC. The full variable domain, in which reference TRBV2 and TRBJ1-2 provide the parts outside the CDR3, is EPEVTQTPSHQVTQMGQEVILRCVPISNHLYFYWYRQILGQKVEFLVSFYNNEISEKSEIFDDQFSVERPDGSNFTLKIRSTKLEDSAMYFCASTKGGAEGYGYTFGSGTRLTVV.

The chain uses TRBV3-1 (or the pseudogene TRBV3-2) and TRBJ2-6; 7 nucleotides match TRBD1. Germline V gives CDR1 LGHDT, CDR2 YNNKEL (reference sequence). This CDR3 is 17 amino acids long. The trim removed 4 bases at V and 0 bases at J, leaving 6 bases unmatched. CDR3 amino acids: CASSPRGPHSGANVLTF. In DNA, the CDR3 is TGTGCCAGCAGCCCTAGGGGGCCCCACTCTGGGGCCAACGTCCTGACTTTC.

This chain connects TRBV30 to TRBJ1-1, with TRBD1 matching over 7 bases. The CDR3 covers 14 residues. Germline V gives CDR1 GTSNPN, CDR2 SVGIG (reference sequence). Germline trimming cut 2 bases from V and 5 bases from J; bases unmatched to any gene: 8. CDR3 sequence: CAWSTDRAGTEAFF. DNA for the CDR3: TGTGCCTGGAGTACCGACAGGGCGGGGACTGAAGCTTTCTTT.

The rearrangement uses TRBV27 and TRBJ2-5, with D tentatively TRBD1 (6 bases). V lost 6 bases to trimming and J lost 7 bases, with 24 bases between them. Germline CDR1 MNHEY, CDR2 SMNVEV (reference sequence). The CDR3 covers 16 residues. CDR3 nucleotide sequence: TGTGCCAGCAGAGGAACAACGGGACACAAAGCTGGGACCCAGTACTTC. This sequence encodes CASRGTTGHKAGTQYF.

The CDR3 DNA sequence: TGTGCCAGCAGTTTGAAAAACAGGGGCGATGGCTACACCTTC. Protein sequence: CASSLKNRGDGYTF. The V gene is TRBV27, the J gene TRBJ1-2; the match to TRBD1 covers 7 bases. Germline V lookup: CDR1 MNHEY, CDR2 SMNVEV (reference sequence). CDR3 size: 14 residues. V was clipped by 3 bases and J by 6 bases; unmatched bases: 7.

The chain uses TRBV11-2 and TRBJ2-7; D call uncertain. The CDR3 contains 14 residues. The germline V gene has CDR1 SGHAT and CDR2 FQNNGV. Between the trimmed V and J ends, which lost 0 bases and 2 bases, there was a span of 8 bases. DNA of the CDR3: TGTGCCAGCAGCTTAGATCGTCAGACCTACGAGCAGTACTTC. Its translation: CASSLDRQTYEQYF. The full variable domain, in which reference TRBV11-2 and TRBJ2-7 provide the parts outside the CDR3, is EAGVAQSPRYKIIEKRQSVAFWCNPISGHATLYWYQQILGQGPKLLIQFQNNGVVDDSQLPKDRFSAERLKGVDSTLKIQPAKLEDSAVYLCASSLDRQTYEQYFGPGTRLTVT.